This entry features one T cell receptor (beta chain) sequence. The antigen remains unidentified. This sample stems from a study of blood T cells in healthy people across ages. Study details: Template-switching capture recovered about one barcoded beta molecule per two T cells. Study findings and constraints: Diversity figures based on one million T cells were deemed too low.

Next came a second PCR, run for about 7 to 12 cycles, which used a sample-barcoded 5' primer along with a J-beta primer mix. A minimum of 2.5 million CDR3-containing paired-end reads was obtained for each sample. TCRdb analysed the 5' RACE reads with MiXCR anew, one entry per CDR3 protein. The data show 700,000 to 800,000 distinct CDR3 sequences, approximately 39% seen once. The CDR3 is made up of 14 amino acids. Germline CDR1 is SGHTA and CDR2 is FQGTGA. V and J are TRBV7-3 and TRBJ2-7, with D perhaps being TRBD1 or TRBD2 (7 bases each). Judging by the DNA end, TRBJ2-5 fits better; the J call may be wrong. This clonotype was sampled from a woman aged 55-69 years in good health. The sequencing sample was made of blood. The CDR3 nucleotides are TGTGCCAGCAGTGCAGGGGGGGTCCCAGAGACCCAGTACTTC. Protein: CASSAGGVPETQYF.